A selection of T cell receptor beta chains follows, all from one sample in a study of blood T cell repertoires in COVID-19. Libraries were prepared by immunoSEQ multiplex PCR; TCRdb keeps only in-frame clonotypes and omits some of them. The sample has over 250,000 clones; around 89% are singletons. Sequencing was carried out using peripheral blood. The receptors were gathered from a man aged 55-75 years who had recovered from COVID-19. CDR3s include the opening cysteine and the closing phenylalanine or tryptophan. A D gene is named only where the DNA matches it firmly. Clone size appears in some rows only: once, few, many, or a class for an expanded clone.

TRBD2 TRBJ2-1 - TRBV11-1 TGTGCCAGCAGCTTCAGGACTAGCGGGGGGAATGAGCAGTTCTTC CASSFRTSGGNEQFF
- TRBJ1-6 - TRBV9 TGTGCCAGCAGCGTAGCCGATAGGAGCTCCTATAATTCACCCCTCCACTTT CASSVADRSSYNSPLHF
- TRBJ1-5 once TRBV6-1 TGTGCCAGCAGTGAAAGCCCAGGATCTGGTCAGCCCCAGCATTTT CASSESPGSGQPQHF
- TRBJ1-2 - TRBV7-2 TGTGCCAGCAGCCCCCCCCTCGGTGTTGGCTACACCTTC CASSPPLGVGYTF
- TRBJ1-1 - TRBV21-1 TGTGCCAGCAGCAAAGAAAACAGAATGAACACTGAAGCTTTCTTT CASSKENRMNTEAFF
- TRBJ2-4 - TRBV10-1 TGCGCCACCACCCGGCTCGCGGGGTGGACCAAAAACATTCAGTACTTC CATTRLAGWTKNIQYF
TRBD2 TRBJ2-5 - TRBV7-2 TGTGCCAGCAGCGCACGACTAGCGGGGGGAGAGACCCAGTACTTC CASSARLAGGETQYF
- TRBJ2-7 once TRBV7-2 TGTGCCAGCAGCTTAGCGGCCGGCGGGGCAGCCTACGAGCAGTACTTC CASSLAAGGAAYEQYF
- TRBJ1-5 few TRBV2 TGTGCCAGCAGTGGAGGGCCAGGGGGCAATCAGCCCCAGCATTTT CASSGGPGGNQPQHF
- TRBJ1-2 - TRBV6-5 TGTGCCAGCAGTCCAGACAGGTCTCGTGGCTACACCTTC CASSPDRSRGYTF
- TRBJ1-3 few TRBV5-1 TGCGCCAGCAGCTCCTTCTCTGGAAACACCATATATTTT CASSSFSGNTIYF
- TRBJ1-2 - TRBV5-1 TGCGCCAGCAGCTTCACCGGGGGCTATGGCTACACCTTC CASSFTGGYGYTF
- TRBJ2-5 - TRBV6-5 TGTGCCAGCAGTTACGGCGGCCAGGGCCAAGAGACCCAGTACTTC CASSYGGQGQETQYF
TRBD1 TRBJ2-5 - TRBV27 TGTGCCAGCAGTTTAGGGGACAGGGGTAGGGAGACCCAGTACTTC CASSLGDRGRETQYF
- TRBJ2-7 - TRBV5-4 TGTGCCAGCAGCCCCAGCCCAATACAGGTGAACGAGCAGTACTTC CASSPSPIQVNEQYF
TRBD2 TRBJ2-1 - TRBV5-1 TGCGCCAGCAGCTTGAGGTCTAGCGGGGGTGGATACAGGGATGAGCAGTTCTTC CASSLRSSGGGYRDEQFF
- TRBJ1-3 - TRBV2 TGTGCCAGCAGTGGGCCGAACTCTGGAAACACCATATATTTT CASSGPNSGNTIYF
- TRBJ1-4 - TRBV7-9 TGTGCCAGCAGCGCAGGGCAGGGGACAACTAATGAAAAACTGTTTTTT CASSAGQGTTNEKLFF
TRBD1 TRBJ1-6 - TRBV7-8 TGTGCCAGCAGCTCCGGGACAGGGGGGATGAGGACCTATAATTCACCCCTCCACTTT CASSSGTGGMRTYNSPLHF
TRBD2 TRBJ2-5 - TRBV28 TGTGCCAGCAGTTTAGGGACTAGCGGGGGGTTTGGGACCCAGTACTTC CASSLGTSGGFGTQYF
- TRBJ1-2 - TRBV3-1/TRBV3-2 TGTGCCAGCAGCCAAGACCCCCCTTTTTCCGTAAGTGGAGGCGATGGCTACACCTTC CASSQDPPFSVSGGDGYTF
- TRBJ2-3 once TRBV30 TGTGCCTGGAGTAAGACTCACACAGATACGCAGTATTTT CAWSKTHTDTQYF
- TRBJ2-3 - TRBV25-1 TGTGCCAGCACCCCCGTCTCGGACAGTTCAGATACGCAGTATTTT CASTPVSDSSDTQYF
- TRBJ2-7 - TRBV6-4 TGTGCCAGCATTTCACAAAGGACAAACTCCTACGAGCAGTACTTC CASISQRTNSYEQYF
- TRBJ2-7 - TRBV7-2 TGTGCCAGCAGCCGGGGCCGCAGGGGTGAGAACTACGAGCAGTACTTC CASSRGRRGENYEQYF
- TRBJ2-1 once TRBV5-1 TGCGCCAGCAGCTTGGAACAGGGTCACAATGAGCAGTTCTTC CASSLEQGHNEQFF
- TRBJ2-7 - TRBV5-6 TGTGCCAGCAGCCCCCCGGGGAGTAAATCCTACGAGCAGTACTTC CASSPPGSKSYEQYF
- TRBJ1-2 - TRBV3-1/TRBV3-2 TGTGCCAGCAGCCAAAAAGGACAGAACTATGGCTACACCTTC CASSQKGQNYGYTF
- TRBJ1-1 - TRBV2 TGTGCCAGCAGCCCCCCTCGGGGGACGGGTACTGAAGCTTTCTTT CASSPPRGTGTEAFF
- TRBJ2-4 - TRBV13 TGTGCCAGCAGCCCAGGGGACATTAAAAACATTCAGTACTTC CASSPGDIKNIQYF
- TRBJ1-4 - TRBV3-1/TRBV3-2 TGTGCCAGCAGCCGCGCGGGCGGAAATGAAAAACTGTTTTTT CASSRAGGNEKLFF
- TRBJ1-6 - TRBV28 TGTGCCAGCAGTGATTGGACAGAGGCGGATTCACCCCTCCACTTT CASSDWTEADSPLHF
TRBD1 TRBJ1-2 - TRBV7-9 TGTGCCAGCAGCCCGGACAGGGGCTATGGCTACACCTTC CASSPDRGYGYTF
- TRBJ2-7 few TRBV7-9 TGTGCCAGCAGCCATTCTAGTACCTACGAGCAGTACTTC CASSHSSTYEQYF
TRBD2 TRBJ2-2 - TRBV7-6 TGTGCCAGCAGCTTACCGGGGGGAGGCACCGGGGAGCTGTTTTTT CASSLPGGGTGELFF
- TRBJ2-7 - TRBV14 TGTGCCAGCAGCCAATTCCAGGGTATCGACGAGCAGTACTTC CASSQFQGIDEQYF
TRBD2 TRBJ2-1 - TRBV6-1 TGTGCCAGCAGTGAAAGCGGGGGGCCCCCCGGGAATGAGCAGTTCTTC CASSESGGPPGNEQFF
- TRBJ2-2 - TRBV6-5 TGTGCCAGCCCGTCCGGGACATACACCGGGGAGCTGTTTTTT CASPSGTYTGELFF
- TRBJ1-2 - TRBV12-3/TRBV12-4 TGTGCCAGCAGTTTGTCCAGGGGCAGCCCCTACACCTTC CASSLSRGSPYTF
- TRBJ1-2 - TRBV2 TGTGCCAGCAAATACAGGAACGTAGCTAACTATGGCTACACCTTC CASKYRNVANYGYTF
TRBD1 TRBJ1-4 - TRBV14 TGTGCCAGCAGCCGCCCGGGACAGGGAAGAGAAAAACTGTTTTTT CASSRPGQGREKLFF
- TRBJ2-2 - TRBV2 TGTGCCAGCAGTGAAGTGGGGGCTGGGGAGCTGTTTTTT CASSEVGAGELFF
TRBD2 TRBJ2-1 once TRBV19 TGTGCCAGTAGTATGATTAGAGCGGGGGGGCCCCTCAATGAGCAGTTCTTC CASSMIRAGGPLNEQFF
TRBD1 TRBJ2-5 - TRBV7-3 TGTGCCAGCAGCGAACAGGGGGGAGAGACCCAGTACTTC CASSEQGGETQYF
- TRBJ2-3 - TRBV12-3/TRBV12-4 TGTGCCAGCAGTTTACGGACTATAGATACGCAGTATTTT CASSLRTIDTQYF
- TRBJ1-2 few TRBV20-1 TGCAGTGCTCACTCCGGGGGTGGCTACACCTTC CSAHSGGGYTF
- TRBJ2-6 - TRBV11-2 TGTGCCAGCAGCCTCAATGGGGCAGGGTATAGCCCTGGGGCCAACGTCCTGACTTTC CASSLNGAGYSPGANVLTF
- TRBJ1-3 - TRBV5-6 TGTGCCAGCAGCCCCAGGCCCCCCTCTGGAAACACCATATATTTT CASSPRPPSGNTIYF
- TRBJ1-2 - TRBV5-1 TGCGCCAGCAGCCCCGGGACAACCACTGGCTACACCTTC CASSPGTTTGYTF
- TRBJ1-6 - TRBV11-3 TGTGCCAGCAGCACGGGACTATCCGATTCACCCCTCCACTTT CASSTGLSDSPLHF
TRBD1 TRBJ1-1 - TRBV6-5 TGTGCCAGCAGGCCGGGACAGGGGTTGAACACTGAAGCTTTCTTT CASRPGQGLNTEAFF
TRBD2 TRBJ2-5 - TRBV7-6 TGTGCCAGCAGCGGACCTAGCGGCCAAGAGACCCAGTACTTC CASSGPSGQETQYF
TRBD2 TRBJ2-3 - TRBV5-1 TGCGCCAGCAGCTTTGGTCTACTAGCGGGGGGAGAAGATACGCAGTATTTT CASSFGLLAGGEDTQYF
TRBD2 TRBJ2-1 - TRBV4-2 TGTGCCAGCAGCCAAGATACGGGACTAGCGGGGGTGCTAGCGGGACGTGAGCAGTTCTTC CASSQDTGLAGVLAGREQFF
TRBD2 TRBJ2-7 - TRBV7-2 TGTGCCAGCAGCTTAGGTAGCGGGGGGGCCTACGAGCAGTACTTC CASSLGSGGAYEQYF
- TRBJ2-3 - TRBV19 TGTGCCAGTAGTACGGGACATCAAGATACGCAGTATTTT CASSTGHQDTQYF
TRBD2 TRBJ2-1 few TRBV4-2 TGTGCCAGCAGCCAAGATTCCCTAGCGGGGGGATACAATGAGCAGTTCTTC CASSQDSLAGGYNEQFF
- TRBJ2-1 - TRBV9 TGTGCCAGCAGCGACGTTTTTCGGCGGGGAATGATCAATGAGCAGTTCTTC CASSDVFRRGMINEQFF
- TRBJ2-5 few TRBV2 TGTGCCAGCAGTGCCGGGGGTGGTAGCGCAGGGACCCAGTACTTC CASSAGGGSAGTQYF
TRBD1 TRBJ2-7 - TRBV7-8 TGTGCCAGCAGCTCTCGACAGGGTGACAACGAGCAGTACTTC CASSSRQGDNEQYF